Presented here are 27 T cell receptor beta chains from one specimen sequenced in a study of blood T cell repertoires in COVID-19. The data were produced by immunoSEQ multiplex PCR, yet TCRdb's version contains in-frame clones alone and is incomplete. Among under 300,000 clones listed, around 89% were seen once. What was sequenced was PBMCs or T cells enriched from blood (not recorded which). The receptors stem from a woman aged 18-29 years who had recovered from COVID-19.

V and J are TRBV12-5 and TRBJ2-2; 8 bases line up with TRBD1. CDR3 length equals 14 residues. The junction had 3 bases not matched to a gene; V was cut back by 5 bases and J by 4 bases. The germline V gene encodes CDR1 LGHNT and CDR2 FRNRAP. The CDR3 reads CASGEQGGTGELFF. The CDR3 nucleotides read TGTGCTAGTGGTGAACAGGGGGGCACCGGGGAGCTGTTTTTT.

The chain combines TRBV19 with TRBJ1-2; 7 bases are shared with TRBD1. CDR3 size: 13 residues. V lost 6 bases, J lost 7 bases, and 8 bases stayed unmatched. CDR1 and CDR2 from the germline V gene are LNHDA and SQIVND (reference sequence). The CDR3 DNA reads TGTGCCAGTAGCCCGACAGGGCAGGGTGGCTACACCTTC. Translation gives CASSPTGQGGYTF.

The CDR3 nucleotides are TGTGCCAGCAGCCTGGACAGGGGGCTTAACTATGGCTACACCTTC. Protein product: CASSLDRGLNYGYTF. This chain links TRBV5-4 with TRBJ1-2; 11 nucleotides agree with TRBD1. V gave up 4 bases and J gave up 1 base; unmatched junction bases: 3. The CDR3 runs to 15 residues. Germline CDR1 reads SGHNT; CDR2 reads YYREEE (reference sequence). The full variable domain, in which reference TRBV5-4 and TRBJ1-2 provide the parts outside the CDR3, is ETGVTQSPTHLIKTRGQQVTLRCSSQSGHNTVSWYQQALGQGPQFIFQYYREEENGRGNFPPRFSGLQFPNYSSELNVNALELDDSALYLCASSLDRGLNYGYTFGSGTRLTVV.

The V and J genes are TRBV18 and TRBJ2-3, with D maybe TRBD1 (5 bases). The CDR3 loop spans 14 amino acids. The V end lost 2 bases, the J end lost 4 bases, and 10 bases lay between the germline ends. Germline values: CDR1 KGHSH, CDR2 LQKENI. Here the CDR3 reads CASSPGARADTQYF. CDR3 bases: TGTGCCAGCTCACCAGGGGCCCGGGCAGATACGCAGTATTTT. Combining the CDR3 with reference TRBV18 and TRBJ2-3 gives the whole variable domain NAGVMQNPRHLVRRRGQEARLRCSPMKGHSHVYWYRQLPEEGLKFMVYLQKENIIDESGMPKERFSAEFPKEGPSILRIQQVVRGDSAAYFCASSPGARADTQYFGPGTRLTVL.

The chain carries TRBV5-1 and TRBJ1-1, with 9 bases lining up with TRBD1. After removal of 2 bases from V and 7 bases from J, the junction contained 6 bases not matched to a gene. The CDR3 is made up of 14 amino acids. The germline gives CDR1 SGHRS, CDR2 YFSETQ. The CDR3 loop reads CASSFTGGESEAFF. Written as DNA, the CDR3 is TGCGCCAGCAGCTTCACAGGGGGCGAGAGTGAAGCTTTCTTT.

The chain couples TRBV6-4 to TRBJ1-2, with 9 bases that match TRBD1. The germline gives CDR1 MRHNA, CDR2 SNTAGT. V dropped 5 bases and J dropped 6; count of bases not matched to a gene: 7. The CDR3 contains 14 residues. The CDR3 loop reads CASSPGQGVDGYTF. In nucleotides, the CDR3 is TGTGCCAGCAGTCCGGGACAGGGAGTCGATGGCTACACCTTC.

This chain connects TRBV28 to TRBJ1-4, with D hard to call. The germline V gene has CDR1 MDHEN and CDR2 SYDVKM. The CDR3 covers 14 residues. With 3 bases removed from V and 1 base from J, the gap between germline ends came to 6 bases. CDR3 sequence (DNA): TGTGCCAGCAGTTTTCTCAGAACTAATGAAAAACTGTTTTTT. This encodes CASSFLRTNEKLFF.

V gene TRBV20-1 combines with J gene TRBJ1-2; 8 nucleotides agree with TRBD1. In germline, CDR1 is DFQATT, CDR2 SNEGSKA (reference sequence). Germline trimming cut 7 bases from V and 4 bases from J; bases unmatched to any gene: 2. This CDR3 contains 11 residues. The CDR3 protein is CSGTGSYGYTF. The CDR3 bases are TGCAGTGGGACAGGGAGCTATGGCTACACCTTC.

The chain carries TRBV14 and TRBJ2-7, with D perhaps TRBD2 (5 bases). The CDR3 has 14 amino acids. The V gene's germline CDR1 is SGHDN and CDR2 FVKESK. The V end was cut by 1 base, the J end by 4 bases, with 11 bases between. In nucleotides, the CDR3 is TGTGCCAGCAGCCAAGGACTACCCAGATACGAGCAGTACTTC. This codes for CASSQGLPRYEQYF.

The V and J genes are TRBV6-5 and TRBJ2-3; TRBD1 agrees at 7 bases. There are 15 residues in the CDR3. V trimming: 5 bases; J trimming: 4 bases; junction bases outside the gene matches: 9. CDR1 and CDR2 from the germline V gene are MNHEY and SVGAGI. CDR3 DNA: TGTGCCAGCAGTCCCCGACAGGGATTCCCAGATACGCAGTATTTT. Amino acids: CASSPRQGFPDTQYF.

The chain employs TRBV9 and TRBJ2-1; D is possibly TRBD2 (6 bases). V lost 4 bases and J 10 bases, leaving 12 bases between the germline ends. The CDR3 loop spans 12 amino acids. Germline V gene data show CDR1 as SGDLS and CDR2 as YYNGEE. The chain's CDR3 is CASSRDSSEQFF. CDR3 DNA: TGTGCCAGCAGCCGGGACTCCAGCGAGCAGTTCTTC.

The chain is built from TRBV28 and TRBJ1-4; D might be TRBD1 (6 bases). V was shortened by 6 bases and J by 2 bases, with 10 bases between the two germline ends. The CDR3 sequence is 14 residues long. Looked up from germline, CDR1 is MDHEN and CDR2 is SYDVKM. The CDR3 nucleotides read TGTGCCAGCAGAAGGGGGTGGACTAATGAAAAACTGTTTTTT. It translates to CASRRGWTNEKLFF. The full variable domain, completed using reference TRBV28 and TRBJ1-4, is DVKVTQSSRYLVKRTGEKVFLECVQDMDHENMFWYRQDPGLGLRLIYFSYDVKMKEKGDIPEGYSVSREKKERFSLILESASTNQTSMYLCASRRGWTNEKLFFGSGTQLSVL.

This chain uses TRBV6-5 with TRBJ1-5, with TRBD1 matching 8 bases. Germline V gives CDR1 MNHEY, CDR2 SVGAGI. The ends lost 6 bases at V and 10 bases at J; junction bases unmatched: 11. The CDR3 consists of 14 residues. The CDR3 protein is CASSRGQGLHPQHF. CDR3 bases: TGTGCCAGCAGCCGAGGACAGGGCCTCCACCCCCAGCATTTT.

This clone turned up a few times. This chain joins TRBV6-1 and TRBJ1-2; D unresolved. V was trimmed by 1 base and J by 3 bases, leaving 9 bases between them. The CDR3 is made up of 14 amino acids. From germline, CDR1 is MNHNS and CDR2 SASEGT. CDR3 coding DNA: TGTGCCAGCAGTGAAGGGGCGGGGTACTATGGCTACACCTTC. This codes for CASSEGAGYYGYTF.

V usage is TRBV27 and J usage is TRBJ1-2; D gene uncertain. The germline V and J ends were trimmed by 7 bases and 3 bases, with 15 bases remaining between them. Germline V gives CDR1 MNHEY, CDR2 SMNVEV (reference sequence). This CDR3 comprises 14 residues. The CDR3 DNA reads TGTGCCAGCAAATCTAATACCGGGTACTATGGCTACACCTTC. Amino acids: CASKSNTGYYGYTF.

This clone was seen a single time. This sequence joins TRBV2 and TRBJ1-1, with D possibly being TRBD1 (5 bases). This CDR3 spans 15 amino acids. Germline V gene data show CDR1 as SNHLY and CDR2 as FYNNEI. The germline V and J ends were trimmed by 5 bases and 4 bases, with 17 bases remaining between them. The CDR3 sequence is CASSSQVLRGTEAFF. The CDR3 DNA sequence: TGTGCCAGCAGTTCCCAAGTTTTAAGGGGCACTGAAGCTTTCTTT.

Worth noting for this clone: Other DNA sequences in the sample encode the same CDR3. The chain uses TRBV3-1 (or the pseudogene TRBV3-2) and TRBJ1-3; maybe TRBD1 (5 bases). V was clipped by 0 bases and J by 2 bases, with 8 bases between them. CDR3 size: 15 residues. Germline V gene lookup returns CDR1 LGHDT and CDR2 YNNKEL (reference sequence). CDR3 nucleotide sequence: TGTGCCAGCAGCCAAGATACAGGTGCTGGAAACACCATATATTTT. Amino acid sequence: CASSQDTGAGNTIYF.

The gene calls are TRBV28 and TRBJ1-6, with D possibly matching TRBD1 (5 bases). The CDR3 totals 15 residues. Germline V gene sequence: CDR1 MDHEN, CDR2 SYDVKM. Trimming took 3 bases from V and 4 from J, leaving 10 bases between them. This CDR3 reads CASSFGTGYNSPLHF. The CDR3 region has the DNA TGTGCCAGCAGTTTTGGCACAGGATATAATTCACCCCTCCACTTT.

The rearrangement joins TRBV6-1 to TRBJ1-5; D is unclear. V lost 0 bases and J 6 bases, leaving 12 bases between the germline ends. The CDR3 sequence is 15 residues long. Germline CDR1 reads MNHNS; CDR2 reads SASEGT. The CDR3 DNA follows: TGTGCCAGCAGTGAAGCGCAGGCCAGCGGTCAGCCCCAGCATTTT. Translation: CASSEAQASGQPQHF.

CDR3 in amino acids: CASKGTGVLNGYTF. The CDR3 DNA follows: TGTGCCAGCAAGGGGACAGGAGTTTTAAATGGCTACACCTTC. The chain combines TRBV11-2 with TRBJ1-2, with 8 bases that match TRBD1. Germline CDR1 reads SGHAT; CDR2 reads FQNNGV. The V gene end was trimmed by 7 bases and the J gene end by 6 bases; junction bases not matched to a gene: 10. The CDR3 length is 14 residues.

This clone was detected many times. This chain joins TRBV7-9 and TRBJ2-3; D remains ambiguous. CDR1 is SEHNR and CDR2 is FQNEAQ in the germline V gene (reference sequence). This CDR3 has 14 amino acids. The V gene lost 5 bases and the J gene lost 6 bases, with 15 bases spanning the gap. The CDR3 nucleotides are TGTGCCAGCAGCCAAGACACATATCGTGATACGCAGTATTTT. Protein product: CASSQDTYRDTQYF.

The chain uses TRBV2 and TRBJ2-1; 10 positions match TRBD2. This CDR3 comprises 15 residues. Germline V gene data show CDR1 as SNHLY and CDR2 as FYNNEI. V lost 2 bases to trimming and J lost 7 bases; unmatched junction nucleotides: 5. CDR3 in amino acids: CASSEWSGGANEQFF. CDR3 DNA: TGTGCCAGCAGTGAATGGAGCGGGGGGGCGAATGAGCAGTTCTTC.

The chain couples TRBV28 to TRBJ1-1; 9 bases are shared with TRBD1. V was pared by 6 bases and J by 1 base, with 6 bases of the junction left unmatched. The germline gives CDR1 MDHEN, CDR2 SYDVKM. The CDR3 extends over 15 amino acids. The CDR3: CASRDRGSGNTEAFF. CDR3 nucleotides: TGTGCCAGCAGGGACAGGGGATCGGGGAACACTGAAGCTTTCTTT.

The chain combines TRBV6-5 with TRBJ1-3, with D tentatively TRBD1 (5 bases). The CDR3 extends over 15 amino acids. Germline CDR1 MNHEY, CDR2 SVGAGI. The V gene lost 2 bases and the J gene lost 0 bases, with 8 bases spanning the gap. CDR3 DNA: TGTGCCAGCAGTTACCTACAGGTCTCTGGAAACACCATATATTTT. Translated, it gives CASSYLQVSGNTIYF.

This chain connects TRBV11-2 to TRBJ1-1; D is unclear. Trimming shortened V by 3 bases and J by 6 bases, and 8 bases separated the two germline ends. Per germline, CDR1 SGHAT and CDR2 FQNNGV. This CDR3 is built from 12 residues. The chain's CDR3 is CASSFAGSEAFF. For the CDR3, the DNA is TGTGCCAGCAGCTTTGCGGGGTCTGAAGCTTTCTTT.

V gene TRBV28 combines with J gene TRBJ2-2; 7 bases are shared with TRBD1. The V gene end was trimmed by 5 bases and the J gene end by 2 bases; junction bases not matched to a gene: 11. Per the germline V gene, CDR1 is MDHEN and CDR2 is SYDVKM. This CDR3 comprises 17 residues. In DNA, the CDR3 is TGTGCCAGCAGTCCGAACACAGGGGAGATTAACACCGGGGAGCTGTTTTTT. Amino acid sequence: CASSPNTGEINTGELFF.

DNA of the CDR3: TGTGCCAGCCCCCGGGAGGAAAAACTGTTTTTT. Translated, it gives CASPREEKLFF. V and J are TRBV5-4 and TRBJ1-4; D unresolved. The CDR3 contains 11 residues. CDR1 and CDR2 from the germline V gene are SGHNT and YYREEE (reference sequence). Trimming left V 7 bases short and J 8 bases short, with 9 bases between.